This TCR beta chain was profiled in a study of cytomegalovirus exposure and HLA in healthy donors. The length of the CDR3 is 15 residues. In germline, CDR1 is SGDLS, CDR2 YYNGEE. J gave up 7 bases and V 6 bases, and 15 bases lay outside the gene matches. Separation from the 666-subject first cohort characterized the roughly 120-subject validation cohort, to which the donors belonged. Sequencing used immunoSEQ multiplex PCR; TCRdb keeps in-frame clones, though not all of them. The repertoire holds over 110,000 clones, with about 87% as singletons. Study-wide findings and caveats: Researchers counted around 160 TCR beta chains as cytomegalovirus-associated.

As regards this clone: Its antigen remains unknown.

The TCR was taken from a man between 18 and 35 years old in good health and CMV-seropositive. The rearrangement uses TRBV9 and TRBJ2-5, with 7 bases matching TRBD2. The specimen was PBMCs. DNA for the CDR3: TGTGCCAGCACCCCGGCGGGAGAGATCTCGGGGACCCAGTACTTC. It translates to CASTPAGEISGTQYF.